Reported below is one T cell receptor beta chain. The data derive from a study of blood T cell repertoires in COVID-19. At the level of the study: Some COVID-19 samples were acute and others convalescent; all came from the United States, Italy and Spain. Sample material is recorded as cDNA or gDNA derived from T cells, B-cell-depleted T cells, or PBMCs.

The V segment lost 1 base and the J segment 5 bases; nucleotides outside the gene matches: 7. The CDR3 extends over 15 amino acids. The V gene's germline CDR1 is SGHKS and CDR2 YYEKEE (reference sequence). Per the study methods: Nucleated cell number was recorded as an estimate derived from reference gene primer amplification. Some clones are missing from TCRdb's copy, which holds only in-frame ones; the method was immunoSEQ multiplex PCR. V and J calls plus clone size are reproduced from that table; the DNA served to infer D and trimming. The table includes more than 60,000 clones, around 90% detected once.

The chain recombines TRBV5-5 with TRBJ1-2; TRBD1 matches 8 bases. Sample: peripheral blood. The clonotype was recovered from a man aged 50-59 years with acute or convalescent COVID-19. Written as DNA, the CDR3 is TGTGCCAGCAGCTTGTCCTGGCAGGGGGCTTATGGCTACACCTTC. This encodes CASSLSWQGAYGYTF.